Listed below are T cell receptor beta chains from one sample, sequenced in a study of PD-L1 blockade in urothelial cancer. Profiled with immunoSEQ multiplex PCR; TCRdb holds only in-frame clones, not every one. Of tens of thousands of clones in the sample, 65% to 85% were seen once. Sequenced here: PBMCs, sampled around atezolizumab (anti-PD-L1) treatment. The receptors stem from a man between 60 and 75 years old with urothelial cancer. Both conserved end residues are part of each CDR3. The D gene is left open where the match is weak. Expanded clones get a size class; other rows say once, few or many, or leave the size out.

TGTGCCAGCAGCGGGGAGGGGGGACCCTCCTCACCCCTCCACTTT	CASSGEGGPSSPLHF	.	TRBJ1-6	TRBV9	.
TGTGCCAGCAGTTTTACAGGGGTTGGCGGTGAAAAACTGTTTTTT	CASSFTGVGGEKLFF	TRBD1	TRBJ1-4	TRBV7-6	.
TGTGCCAGCAGCTCCCCGACAGGGTCGCGACTGAAAGCTTTCTTT	CASSSPTGSRLKAFF	TRBD1	TRBJ1-1	TRBV7-8	.
TGCGCCAGCAGCCCACAAACACTGAACACTGAAGCTTTCTTT	CASSPQTLNTEAFF	.	TRBJ1-1	TRBV5-1	.
TGTGCCTGGAGCCCAGGGGGCAGGAGTAACTATGGCTACACCTTC	CAWSPGGRSNYGYTF	TRBD1	TRBJ1-2	TRBV30	.
TGTGCCAGCAGCTTTCAGATTAACTATGGCTACACCTTC	CASSFQINYGYTF	.	TRBJ1-2	TRBV11-2	.
TGTGCCAGTCGGGCGGGGGCGCAACCAAATCAGCCCCAGCATTTT	CASRAGAQPNQPQHF	.	TRBJ1-5	TRBV19	.
TGTGCCACCGGTACCGGGGAGGGGGTCATATACGAGCAGTACTTC	CATGTGEGVIYEQYF	.	TRBJ2-7	TRBV19	.
TGCGCCAGCAGCCCCTCGGGACAGATCTATGGCTACACCTTC	CASSPSGQIYGYTF	TRBD1	TRBJ1-2	TRBV4-1	.
TGCGCCAGCAGCTTGGCCGCAGGTAGTGGAAACACCATATATTTT	CASSLAAGSGNTIYF	.	TRBJ1-3	TRBV5-1	.
TGTGCCAGCTGCCCCCAGGTTAATAGCAATCAGCCCCAGCATTTT	CASCPQVNSNQPQHF	.	TRBJ1-5	TRBV6-1	.
TGTGCCACCCGGTCTGGGACAGGGATACCCCTCCACTTT	CATRSGTGIPLHF	TRBD1	TRBJ1-6	TRBV7-8	.
TGCAGCGTTGAGATGGGCAGGGGTGGTCAAGAGACCCAGTACTTC	CSVEMGRGGQETQYF	.	TRBJ2-5	TRBV29-1	.
TGTGCCAGCAGCTGGCGCCTAGCGGGAGACACAGATACGCAGTATTTT	CASSWRLAGDTDTQYF	TRBD2	TRBJ2-3	TRBV7-2	.
TGTGCCAGCTCCGAACAGGGGGCGATGGGCGCTGAGCAGTTCTTC	CASSEQGAMGAEQFF	TRBD1	TRBJ2-1	TRBV18	once
TGTGCCAGCAGTCTCGGAGGTTCTGGAGCGGGGGCCCTGTTTTTT	CASSLGGSGAGALFF	TRBD2	TRBJ2-2	TRBV27	.
TGTGCCAGCAGCTTAGGTGCAGGGGGCTATAGCAATCAGCCCCAGCATTTT	CASSLGAGGYSNQPQHF	TRBD1	TRBJ1-5	TRBV11-2	.
TGCGCCAGCACCCATGGGACAGCGAACACTGAAGCTTTCTTT	CASTHGTANTEAFF	TRBD1	TRBJ1-1	TRBV5-1	.
TGCGCCAGCAGCTTTGGGGGGGGACGGACGGCATCGAACTATGGCTACACCTTC	CASSFGGGRTASNYGYTF	.	TRBJ1-2	TRBV5-1	.
TGCGCCAGCAGTAAACACATTCCGGGACAGGGAGGCGAGCAGTACTTC	CASSKHIPGQGGEQYF	TRBD1	TRBJ2-7	TRBV10-1	few
TGCGCCAGCAGCCCCCCCGGGACAGGGGAAGAGACCCAGTACTTC	CASSPPGTGEETQYF	TRBD1	TRBJ2-5	TRBV5-1	.
TGTGCCAGCAGTGGACTAGGAGGGGGTAGCCAGTACTTC	CASSGLGGGSQYF	.	TRBJ2-5	TRBV6-5	.
TGTGCCAGCAGCCTGGTAGCGGGGGCCTACAATGAGCAGTTCTTC	CASSLVAGAYNEQFF	TRBD2	TRBJ2-1	TRBV5-6	.
TGTGCCAGCAGCGTAAGTCTCGCGGGAGTAGATGAGCAGTACTTC	CASSVSLAGVDEQYF	TRBD2	TRBJ2-7	TRBV9	few
TGTGCCAGCAGCGTAGATTCTAGAGAGACCCAGTACTTC	CASSVDSRETQYF	.	TRBJ2-5	TRBV9	once
TGTGCCACGGGACTAGCGGGTGGGGGGTACGAGCAGTACTTC	CATGLAGGGYEQYF	TRBD2	TRBJ2-7	TRBV27	.
TGTGCCAGTAGTACGGAGGGGCCTCAAGAGACCCAGTACTTC	CASSTEGPQETQYF	.	TRBJ2-5	TRBV19	.
TGTGCCAGCAGTTACTCTCCTAGACAGGGACGGACTGAAGCTTTCTTT	CASSYSPRQGRTEAFF	TRBD1	TRBJ1-1	TRBV6-5	.
TGTGCCAGCTCACCTGGGACTAGCGGGAGAGGCGCAGATACGCAGTATTTT	CASSPGTSGRGADTQYF	TRBD2	TRBJ2-3	TRBV18	few
TGCGCCAGCAGCCTGGAGACTAGATCTTACAATGAGCAGTTCTTC	CASSLETRSYNEQFF	.	TRBJ2-1	TRBV5-1	.
TGTGCCAGCAGTTTAGGACAGGGTGGGGAGGAGCTGTTTTTT	CASSLGQGGEELFF	TRBD1	TRBJ2-2	TRBV28	.
TGTGCCAGCAGGCTTCAGGGGAAGAACACTGAAGCTTTCTTT	CASRLQGKNTEAFF	.	TRBJ1-1	TRBV2	.
TGTGCCAGTAGGCAGGGACAGGGCTCCTACAATGAGCAGTTCTTC	CASRQGQGSYNEQFF	TRBD1	TRBJ2-1	TRBV19	once
TGTGCCAGCAGTTCCCCATCCCAGGGGACCCAGTACTTC	CASSSPSQGTQYF	.	TRBJ2-5	TRBV28	.
TGCGCCAGCAGCCCAATCGGGGAGGCCAAAAACATTCAGTACTTC	CASSPIGEAKNIQYF	.	TRBJ2-4	TRBV4-1	.
TGTGCCTCACAGGGGTCCGGGAGACAGCCCCAGCATTTT	CASQGSGRQPQHF	TRBD1	TRBJ1-5	TRBV19	.
TGCGCCAGCAGCTTGGGGGGGACAGCTAGCAATCAGCCCCAGCATTTT	CASSLGGTASNQPQHF	TRBD1	TRBJ1-5	TRBV5-1	once
TGTGCCAGCAGCTTAGGGGTAAAGCGGGGGGGCGCAGAGACCCAGTACTTC	CASSLGVKRGGAETQYF	TRBD2	TRBJ2-5	TRBV7-8	.
TGTGCCAGCAGTCAAAAAAGTCTTAACAGGGGGCTCTTACTAGAGACCCAGTACTTC	CASSQKSLNRGLLLETQYF	TRBD1	TRBJ2-5	TRBV28	once
TGCGCCAGCAGCTTAGGGACAGAAGAGACCCAGTACTTC	CASSLGTEETQYF	TRBD1	TRBJ2-5	TRBV5-1	.
TGTGCTAGTGGTTTCGCCGTAGAGAAATCCTACGAGCAGTACTTC	CASGFAVEKSYEQYF	.	TRBJ2-7	TRBV12-5	once
TGCGCCAGCAGCCAAAATACAGGGGCCTCCTACGAGCAGTACTTC	CASSQNTGASYEQYF	TRBD1	TRBJ2-7	TRBV5-1	.
TGCGCCAGCATTAGTAACCCGGGACTAGCGGGAGTGAAGTACTTC	CASISNPGLAGVKYF	TRBD2	TRBJ2-7	TRBV10-2	.
TGTGCCAGCAGCTTAGACCCTGGTGGAGCAGATACGCAGTATTTT	CASSLDPGGADTQYF	.	TRBJ2-3	TRBV7-2	once
TGTGCCAGCAGCTTCCCCGCCAGGGGAAATACGCAGTATTTT	CASSFPARGNTQYF	.	TRBJ2-3	TRBV7-8	.
TGTGCCAGCAGTTTATACACAAACAATGAGCAGTTCTTC	CASSLYTNNEQFF	.	TRBJ2-1	TRBV5-6	.
TGTGCCAGCAGTTCTCTCCCAGGGATCTATGGCTACACCTTC	CASSSLPGIYGYTF	.	TRBJ1-2	TRBV28	.
TGTGCCAGCAGCAAATTATGGGGAGGGCTCTACAATGAGCAGTTCTTC	CASSKLWGGLYNEQFF	.	TRBJ2-1	TRBV21-1	.
TGTGCCAGCAGTGCTCCCGGGACAGGGATTCCTATTAATGAAAAACTGTTTTTT	CASSAPGTGIPINEKLFF	TRBD1	TRBJ1-4	TRBV6-1	few
TGTGCCAGCAGCGCACAGCCTGGCGACGATGAGCAGTACTTC	CASSAQPGDDEQYF	.	TRBJ2-7	TRBV9	once